Given below is one TCR beta chain in context. The antigen is not known. These data are taken from a study of blood T cells in healthy people across ages. Trimming stripped 5 bases from V and 0 bases from J, with 14 bases between. Germline lookup yields CDR1 MNHEY and CDR2 SVGAGI. This CDR3 has 16 amino acids. Combining a sample-barcoded 5' primer with a J-beta primer mix, a second PCR ran for roughly 7 to 11 cycles. MiXCR was run by TCRdb on the 5' RACE reads, yielding one entry per CDR3 protein. The data contain around 1,000,000 distinct CDR3 sequences, 35% to 45% of them singletons. Study-level points and caveats: Age brought a roughly linear fall in TCR beta diversity measured per million T cells. More naive CD4+ cells and higher diversity were found in long-lived than in aged donors.

The chain recombines TRBV6-5 with TRBJ1-5, with D unclear. Sequenced sample: blood. This clonotype was obtained from a man aged 18 to 30 in good health. The CDR3 sequence: CASSPVSPVSNQPQHF. The CDR3 DNA reads TGTGCCAGCAGTCCGGTGTCTCCAGTTAGCAATCAGCCCCAGCATTTT.